Below, 26 T cell receptor beta chains from the same sample are listed, as sequenced in a study of human T cells and chemical hapten exposure. The sample's time point: pre-sensitization, week 0. Treatment in this sample: therapeutic diphenylcyclopropenone sensitization with weekly scalp DPC. A single record per CDR3 protein comes from TCRdb applying MiXCR to the RACE reads. The data show roughly 88,000 distinct CDR3 sequences, roughly a tenth seen once. The sequencing here drew on whole blood, taken in connection with sensitization to the hapten diphenylcyclopropenone (DPC). The receptor set was obtained from a woman in her 40s with alopecia areata. Some clones in this sample may be carry-over from other donors' samples.

This clonotype showed up many times. The chain joins TRBV4-1 to TRBJ1-1; D is unresolved. The CDR3 length is 14 residues. The germline CDR1 and CDR2 sequences are MGHRA and YSYEKL. V dropped 1 base and J dropped 5 bases, with 11 bases sitting between them. CDR3 region: CASSQGLLGTEAFF. The CDR3 region has the DNA TGCGCCAGCAGCCAAGGGTTATTGGGGACTGAAGCTTTCTTT.

This clonotype was seen only a few times. The V gene is TRBV27, the J gene TRBJ1-5; 10 bases are a match to TRBD1. With V trimmed by 2 bases and J by 6 bases, 10 bases remained unmatched. The CDR3 spans 17 residues. The germline gives CDR1 MNHEY, CDR2 SMNVEV (reference sequence). The DNA for the CDR3 is TGTGCCAGCAGTTTAGGGACAGGGGCCTTCGGAGCTCAGCCCCAGCATTTT. This codes for CASSLGTGAFGAQPQHF.

This clonotype was detected only a few times. The chain carries TRBV20-1 and TRBJ1-3, with TRBD1 identical over 7 bases. Germline V gene data show CDR1 as DFQATT and CDR2 as SNEGSKA (reference sequence). With V trimmed by 3 bases and J by 2 bases, 4 bases remained unmatched. This CDR3 has 14 amino acids. The CDR3 region has the DNA TGCAGTGCTAGCCCAACAGGGGCTGGAAACACCATATATTTT. This encodes CSASPTGAGNTIYF.

At least ten counts were recorded for this clonotype. This chain uses TRBV29-1 with TRBJ2-5, with no clear D. Germline assignment: CDR1 SQVTM and CDR2 ANQGSEA. The CDR3 totals 11 residues. Trimming took 7 bases from V and 5 from J, leaving 11 bases between them. The CDR3 DNA reads TGCAGCGCTTGGAAAGGGGAGACCCAGTACTTC. Its translation is CSAWKGETQYF.

This chain connects TRBV10-3 to TRBJ2-1; TRBD1 matches 9 bases. CDR3 length: 17 residues. V lost 10 bases, J lost 5 bases, and 18 bases stayed unmatched. Germline V gene lookup returns CDR1 ENHRY and CDR2 SYGVKD. As DNA, the CDR3 is TGTGCCACCGTCCCGGGACAGGGAACTAATCGAAACAATGAGCAGTTCTTC. Amino acids: CATVPGQGTNRNNEQFF.

This clonotype was seen more than once but under ten times. The chain uses TRBV4-2 and TRBJ2-2; 10 nucleotides align to TRBD2. V lost 5 bases, J lost 7 bases, and 7 bases stayed unmatched. This CDR3 comprises 15 residues. The germline CDR1 and CDR2 sequences are LGHNA and YNFKEQ. In DNA, the CDR3 is TGTGCCAGCAGCGAAGCGGGGGGGCAGGGCGGGGAGCTGTTTTTT. Amino acids: CASSEAGGQGGELFF.

This clonotype was observed at least ten times. CDR3 loop: CASSLGTGPGPQHF. Here the CDR3 DNA reads TGTGCCAGCAGCCTAGGGACTGGTCCAGGGCCCCAGCATTTT. This chain uses TRBV28 with TRBJ1-5, with TRBD1 as a possible D gene (5 bases). This CDR3 region has 14 residues. CDR1 and CDR2 (germline): MDHEN, SYDVKM. The V end lost 6 bases, the J end lost 9 bases, and 18 bases lay between the germline ends.

In this sample, this clonotype turned up many times. The V and J genes are TRBV6-2 or TRBV6-3 and TRBJ1-1; the D gene is possibly TRBD1 (5 bases). Germline-derived CDR1 and CDR2 are MNHEY and SVGEGT. The CDR3 has 12 residues. The V gene lost 4 bases and the J gene lost 5 bases, with 8 bases spanning the gap. The CDR3 sequence: CASSWGRTEAFF. CDR3 DNA: TGTGCCAGCAGTTGGGGCCGGACTGAAGCTTTCTTT.

This clonotype was recorded at least ten times. Written as DNA, the CDR3 is TGTGCCAGCTCACCTGGACAGGCCACTGAAGCTTTCTTT. This translates into CASSPGQATEAFF. V gene TRBV18 combines with J gene TRBJ1-1, with 7 bases that match TRBD1. The CDR3 length is 13 residues. Germline values: CDR1 KGHSH, CDR2 LQKENI. V was pared by 3 bases and J by 4 bases, with 2 bases of the junction left unmatched.

This clonotype was observed many times. V and J are TRBV4-3 and TRBJ1-6; no definite D call. This CDR3 has 16 residues. Trimming took 0 bases from V and 7 from J, leaving 13 bases between them. Per germline, CDR1 LGHNA and CDR2 YSLEER. CDR3 coding DNA: TGCGCCAGCAGCCAAGACTTGGCATACTTAAATTCACCCCTCCACTTT. Its translation: CASSQDLAYLNSPLHF.

This clonotype was seen more than once but under ten times. The rearrangement joins TRBV5-1 to TRBJ2-6; no firm D call. V was pared by 0 bases and J by 3 bases, with 7 bases between. The CDR3 is 15 residues long. Germline values: CDR1 SGHRS, CDR2 YFSETQ. CDR3 region: CASSLVGGGANVLTF. CDR3 DNA sequence: TGCGCCAGCAGCTTGGTGGGCGGTGGGGCCAACGTCCTGACTTTC.

This clonotype occurred many times. The V call is TRBV5-1, the J call TRBJ2-1; no reliable D call. Germline CDR1 and CDR2: SGHRS and YFSETQ. This CDR3 is 15 amino acids long. V was clipped by 2 bases and J by 0 bases, with 9 bases between them. CDR3 region: CASSLPSSSYNEQFF. CDR3 in DNA: TGCGCCAGCAGCTTACCATCATCCTCCTACAATGAGCAGTTCTTC.

This clonotype was observed many times. A read error may account for a junction end that differs from germline. This chain's CDR3 is CASSLGFTWSF. The CDR3 DNA sequence: TGTGCCAGCAGCCTCGGATTTACCTGGTCCTTC. The chain uses TRBV7-9 and TRBJ2-5, with unresolved D. The CDR3 has 11 amino acids. Per germline, CDR1 SEHNR and CDR2 FQNEAQ (reference sequence).

This clonotype occurred a few times. The V gene is TRBV6-2 or TRBV6-3, the J gene TRBJ2-7, with D tentatively TRBD1 (5 bases). V was cut by 6 bases and J by 4 bases, with 19 bases left in between. Looked up from germline, CDR1 is MNHEY and CDR2 is SVGEGT. CDR3 length equals 15 residues. This CDR3 is CASSSTGAGPYEQYF. DNA for the CDR3: TGTGCCAGCAGCTCTACAGGTGCAGGTCCGTACGAGCAGTACTTC.

This clonotype has ten or more counts. J is TRBJ1-2 and V is TRBV12-3 or TRBV12-4; D perhaps matches TRBD1 (5 bases). This CDR3 region has 13 residues. V was shortened by 5 bases and J by 8 bases, with 15 bases between the two germline ends. Written as DNA, the CDR3 is TGTGCCAGCAGTGTTGACAGTCCTTACGGCTACACCTTC. Encoded protein: CASSVDSPYGYTF.

The chain has TRBV21-1 and TRBJ2-1; TRBD1, the table's D call, lacks a check against the DNA. TRBV21-1 is assigned pseudogene status. The CDR3 contains 15 residues. CDR3: CASSNRDSSYNEQFF. Here the CDR3 DNA reads TGTGCCAGCAGCAACCGGGACAGCTCCTACAATGAGCAGTTCTTC.

The chain employs TRBV9 and TRBJ2-2; 8 bases map to TRBD2. V shed 4 bases and J 9 bases; nucleotides not matched to a gene: 8. Germline CDR1 and CDR2: SGDLS and YYNGEE. The CDR3 sequence is 14 residues long. CDR3 protein: CASSLLAGSRELFF. The CDR3 DNA sequence: TGTGCCAGCAGCCTTTTAGCGGGAAGCAGGGAGCTGTTTTTT. Supplemented by reference TRBV9 and TRBJ2-2, the full variable domain reads DSGVTQTPKHLITATGQRVTLRCSPRSGDLSVYWYQQSLDQGLQFLIQYYNGEERAKGNILERFSAQQFPDLHSELNLSSLELGDSALYFCASSLLAGSRELFFGEGSRLTVL.

This clonotype came up a few times. This rearrangement joins TRBV6-2 or TRBV6-3 to TRBJ2-7; D unresolved. Germline CDR1 is MNHEY and CDR2 is SVGEGT. Trimming removed 3 bases at V and 4 bases at J, with 4 bases between. The CDR3 runs 11 residues. The CDR3 protein is CASSYAYEQYF. The CDR3 DNA follows: TGTGCCAGCAGTTATGCGTACGAGCAGTACTTC.

This clonotype was seen only a few times. The chain employs TRBV20-1 and TRBJ2-4, with 9 positions matching TRBD1. The V segment lost 0 bases and the J segment 8 bases; nucleotides outside the gene matches: 2. Germline loops: CDR1 DFQATT, CDR2 SNEGSKA (reference sequence). The CDR3 is 13 residues long. The CDR3 sequence: CSARETGGDIQYF. CDR3 DNA sequence: TGCAGTGCTAGAGAGACAGGGGGAGACATTCAGTACTTC.

This clonotype was recorded a few times. This sequence joins TRBV12-3 or TRBV12-4 and TRBJ1-5; TRBD1 agrees at 7 bases. J was trimmed by 1 base and V by 8 bases; bases with no gene match: 20. The CDR3 length is 19 residues. CDR3 residues: CASPARAGGIFGSNQPQHF. Here the CDR3 DNA reads TGTGCCAGCCCCGCGCGGGCAGGGGGAATCTTTGGCAGCAATCAGCCCCAGCATTTT.

The chain uses TRBV5-1 and TRBJ2-5, with TRBD2 as a possible D gene (7 bases). The V end lost 4 bases, the J end lost 0 bases, and 13 bases lay between the germline ends. The CDR3 length is 15 residues. Germline CDR1 SGHRS, CDR2 YFSETQ. The CDR3 nucleotides are TGCGCCAGCAGCCAGGGGAGGGTTTACCAAGAGACCCAGTACTTC. Its translation is CASSQGRVYQETQYF.

This clonotype was detected only a few times. V is TRBV30 and J is TRBJ2-3; D ambiguous. Germline V gene sequence: CDR1 GTSNPN, CDR2 SVGIG (reference sequence). V lost 3 bases, J lost 2 bases, and 6 bases lay in between. This CDR3 region has 12 residues. This chain's CDR3 is CAWSAITDTQYF. CDR3 bases: TGTGCCTGGAGCGCCATCACAGATACGCAGTATTTT.

J is TRBJ2-1 and V is TRBV13; TRBD2 agrees at 12 bases. CDR3 length: 15 residues. The junction had 2 bases not matched to a gene; V was cut back by 3 bases and J by 5 bases. Per the germline V gene, CDR1 is PRHDT and CDR2 is FYEKMQ (reference sequence). This CDR3 is CASSFRLAGDNEQFF. In DNA form, the CDR3 reads TGTGCCAGCAGCTTCCGACTAGCGGGGGACAATGAGCAGTTCTTC.

The table lists this clonotype with a few counts. The rearrangement links TRBV7-2 to TRBJ1-4, with D perhaps TRBD1 (6 bases). V lost 1 base, J lost 2 bases, and 17 bases lay in between. Germline CDR1 SGHTA, CDR2 FQGNSA. The CDR3 runs 18 residues. CDR3: CASSLGSSLGQTNEKLFF. For the CDR3, the DNA is TGTGCCAGCAGCTTAGGCAGCAGCTTAGGACAGACTAATGAAAAACTGTTTTTT. The variable domain in full, with the rest retrieved from reference TRBV7-2 and TRBJ1-4, is GAGVSQSPSNKVTEKGKDVELRCDPISGHTALYWYRQSLGQGLEFLIYFQGNSAPDKSGLPSDRFSAERTGGSVSTLTIQRTQQEDSAVYLCASSLGSSLGQTNEKLFFGSGTQLSVL.

This clonotype was found many times. V is TRBV7-2 and J is TRBJ2-2, with D perhaps matching TRBD1 or TRBD2 (6 bases each). In germline, CDR1 is SGHTA, CDR2 FQGNSA. Between the trimmed V and J ends, which lost 2 bases and 5 bases, there was a span of 12 bases. The CDR3 runs 15 residues. In DNA form, the CDR3 reads TGTGCCAGCAGCTTATCGGGGGCAGGGACCGGGGAGCTGTTTTTT. It encodes CASSLSGAGTGELFF.

This clonotype was observed at least ten times. This chain connects TRBV6-2 or TRBV6-3 to TRBJ1-2; D ambiguous. With 6 bases removed from V and 4 bases from J, the gap between germline ends came to 9 bases. This CDR3 is built from 12 residues. Germline loops: CDR1 MNHEY, CDR2 SVGEGT. CDR3: CASREGRYGYTF. For the CDR3, the DNA is TGTGCCAGCAGAGAAGGACGCTATGGCTACACCTTC.